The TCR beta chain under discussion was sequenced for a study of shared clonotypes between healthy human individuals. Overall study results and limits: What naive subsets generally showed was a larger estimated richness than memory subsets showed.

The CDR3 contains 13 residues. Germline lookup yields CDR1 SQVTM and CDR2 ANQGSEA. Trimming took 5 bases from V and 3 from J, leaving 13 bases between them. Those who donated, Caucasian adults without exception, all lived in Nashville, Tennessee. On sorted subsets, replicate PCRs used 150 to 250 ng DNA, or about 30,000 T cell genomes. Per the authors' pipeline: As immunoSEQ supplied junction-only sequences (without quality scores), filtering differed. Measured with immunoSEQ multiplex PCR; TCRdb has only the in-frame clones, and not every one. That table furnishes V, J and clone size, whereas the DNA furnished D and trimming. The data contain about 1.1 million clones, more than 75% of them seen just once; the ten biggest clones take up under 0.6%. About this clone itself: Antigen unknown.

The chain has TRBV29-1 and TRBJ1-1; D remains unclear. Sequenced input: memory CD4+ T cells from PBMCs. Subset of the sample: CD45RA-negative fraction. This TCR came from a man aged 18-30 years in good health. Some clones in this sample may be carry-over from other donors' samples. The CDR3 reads CSVSRVRDTEAFF. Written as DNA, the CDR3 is TGCAGCGTTTCAAGGGTCCGAGACACTGAAGCTTTCTTT.